The 13 T cell receptor beta chains given below trace back to one sample, sequenced in a study of shared clonotypes between healthy human individuals. The repertoire was sequenced with immunoSEQ multiplex PCR; TCRdb's copy has only in-frame clones and lacks some. The sample holds roughly 450,000 clones; 79% are singletons and the top ten take approximately 12%. Sequencing was performed on PBMCs. All receptors come from a woman in her forties in good health. Some clones in this sample may be carry-over from other donors' samples.

In the case of this clone: A far larger clone is off by one base, so a read error is likely. This chain uses TRBV11-2 with TRBJ2-2; no clear D gene. This CDR3 is built from 13 residues. The germline CDR1 and CDR2 sequences are SGHAT and FQNNGV. V was clipped by 3 bases and J by 6 bases, with 8 bases between them. The CDR3 loop is CASSFYSAGELFF. The CDR3 DNA reads as TGTGCCAGCAGCTTTTATTCCGCCGGGGAGCTGTTTTTT.

The chain has TRBV19 and TRBJ1-2; no definite D call. Germline CDR1 LNHDA, CDR2 SQIVND (reference sequence). V was shortened by 6 bases and J by 2 bases, with 10 bases between the two germline ends. This CDR3 region has 13 residues. CDR3 nucleotide sequence: TGTGCCAGTAGGCCCCGGGAGAACTATGGCTACACCTTC. This translates into CASRPRENYGYTF.

The chain links TRBV28 to TRBJ2-5, with unresolved D. The CDR3 is 12 residues long. Trimming removed 8 bases from V and 1 base from J, with 8 bases in between. Germline loops: CDR1 MDHEN, CDR2 SYDVKM. CDR3: CASLGPQETQYF. CDR3 nucleotide sequence: TGTGCCAGCCTCGGGCCCCAAGAGACCCAGTACTTC.

The chain employs TRBV5-8 and TRBJ2-1; 10 positions match TRBD2. Per germline, CDR1 SGHTS and CDR2 YDEGEE. V trimming: 4 bases; J trimming: 3 bases; junction bases outside the gene matches: 4. The CDR3 extends over 15 amino acids. CDR3 sequence: CASSLSGRLYNEQFF. Written as DNA, the CDR3 is TGTGCCAGCAGCCTTAGCGGGAGGCTCTACAATGAGCAGTTCTTC.

This clone was counted a single time. V and J are TRBV9 and TRBJ1-4, with TRBD1 identical over 10 bases. This CDR3 spans 15 amino acids. V dropped 3 bases and J dropped 7; count of bases not matched to a gene: 6. Looked up from germline, CDR1 is SGDLS and CDR2 is YYNGEE. CDR3 DNA sequence: TGTGCCAGCAGCGCAGGACAGGGGGGCGGTGAAAAACTGTTTTTT. It specifies CASSAGQGGGEKLFF. Complete variable domain (other parts from reference TRBV9 and TRBJ1-4): DSGVTQTPKHLITATGQRVTLRCSPRSGDLSVYWYQQSLDQGLQFLIQYYNGEERAKGNILERFSAQQFPDLHSELNLSSLELGDSALYFCASSAGQGGGEKLFFGSGTQLSVL.

The chain carries TRBV18 and TRBJ2-5; 11 bases are shared with TRBD1. The J call is in doubt because the DNA end fits TRBJ2-7 better. The CDR3 runs to 14 residues. CDR1 and CDR2 from the germline V gene are KGHSH and LQKENI. CDR3 residues: CASSYGTGGYEQYF. CDR3 nucleotide sequence: TGTGCCAGCTCTTACGGGACAGGGGGCTACGAGCAGTACTTC.

This clone was detected a few times. CDR3 residues: CAWSVRWAGDEAFF. Here the CDR3 DNA reads TGTGCCTGGAGTGTACGGTGGGCAGGGGATGAAGCTTTCTTT. J is TRBJ1-1 and V is TRBV30, with D maybe TRBD1 (6 bases). CDR3 size: 14 residues. Trimming removed 0 bases from V and 7 bases from J, with 15 bases in between. Germline CDR1 reads GTSNPN; CDR2 reads SVGIG (reference sequence).

This clone occurred many times. This sample includes further DNA sequences coding for the same CDR3. The V gene is TRBV30, the J gene TRBJ2-3; D not resolved. The CDR3 is 12 amino acids. With 2 bases removed from V and 2 bases from J, the gap between germline ends came to 5 bases. Germline values: CDR1 GTSNPN, CDR2 SVGIG (reference sequence). The CDR3 is CAWSTATDTQYF. CDR3 coding DNA: TGTGCCTGGAGTACGGCCACAGATACGCAGTATTTT.

This clone was observed a handful of times. The chain is built from TRBV6-4 and TRBJ2-5; 8 positions agree with TRBD2. The CDR3 totals 20 residues. V lost 0 bases, J lost 3 bases, and 18 bases stayed unmatched. The germline V gene encodes CDR1 MRHNA and CDR2 SNTAGT. CDR3 sequence: CASSDSRPAGGPPVKETQYF. In nucleotides, the CDR3 is TGTGCCAGCAGTGACTCGCGGCCGGCGGGAGGCCCCCCTGTAAAAGAGACCCAGTACTTC.

This clone came up once. The genes are TRBV6-1 and TRBJ2-3; D perhaps matches TRBD1 (5 bases). The ends were cut back, 4 bases at V and 2 bases at J, with 13 bases in the middle. Germline V gene data show CDR1 as MNHNS and CDR2 as SASEGT. The CDR3 is 15 residues long. The CDR3 DNA is TGTGCCAGCAGTGGCAGGGAAGGCGCCACAGATACGCAGTATTTT. Translation gives CASSGREGATDTQYF.

This sequence joins TRBV7-6 and TRBJ1-1; D is undetermined. V was shortened by 7 bases and J by 7 bases, with 16 bases between the two germline ends. Per the germline V gene, CDR1 is SGHVS and CDR2 is FNYEAQ. There are 13 residues in the CDR3. The CDR3 spells CASILGPQSEAFF. DNA for the CDR3: TGTGCCAGCATCCTGGGTCCACAGAGTGAAGCTTTCTTT.

V is TRBV28 and J is TRBJ1-2, with D possibly matching TRBD1 (6 bases). The germline V gene has CDR1 MDHEN and CDR2 SYDVKM. This CDR3 region has 15 residues. Trimming pared 6 bases from V and 8 bases from J, leaving 22 bases between. Here the CDR3 reads CASSTTSQGSGGYTF. The CDR3 region has the DNA TGTGCCAGCAGCACTACTTCCCAGGGGAGCGGAGGCTACACCTTC.

This clone was recorded once. The J gene is TRBJ2-1, the V gene TRBV27; 11 bases fit TRBD2. Germline V gives CDR1 MNHEY, CDR2 SMNVEV (reference sequence). V was pared by 5 bases and J by 8 bases, with 8 bases of the junction left unmatched. The CDR3 consists of 15 residues. CDR3 in amino acids: CASSTPGLAVDEQFF. DNA for the CDR3: TGTGCCAGCAGTACCCCGGGACTAGCGGTCGATGAGCAGTTCTTC.